This TCR beta chain emerged from a study of OX40 agonist ivuxolimab in advanced cancers. About the investigation overall: Ivuxolimab was a fully human IgG2 agonistic monoclonal antibody targeting the costimulatory receptor OX40 (CD134). Intravenous ivuxolimab was administered to patients every 2 weeks at six dose levels: 0.01, 0.1, 0.3, 1.5, 3 and 10 mg/kg. Of the 50 or so patients in dose escalation, 19 had hepatocellular carcinoma, some 15 had melanoma, 9 had renal cell carcinoma and 9 had head and neck cancer. In the dose-escalation cohort, 65% to 90% of patients were male, and the mean age was approximately 64 years, with a range of about 20 to 79. Patients were allowed to have had prior anti-PD-1, anti-PD-L1 or anti-CTLA-4 therapy, and 30% to 40% of the dose-escalation patients had been treated with checkpoint inhibitors. Three dose-escalation patients achieved partial responses, one with hepatocellular carcinoma and two with cutaneous melanoma. Peripheral TCRbeta sequencing was intended to test whether TCR sequence diversity was altered and clonal T-cell expansion was caused by ivuxolimab. The monotherapy dose-escalation portion (N of about 50 patients) of the phase I ivuxolimab trial is reported in the paper. The paper's findings and limits, for the study overall: Low levels of normalized T-cell clonal expansion were also shown by some nonresponding patients. Which antigens the clonally expanded peripheral T cells were specific for was not determined. At doses of 0.1 to 3.0 mg/kg, clonal expansion of both CD4+ and CD8+ T cells in blood was seen between baseline and week 6. On average, CD8+ T cells showed more expanded clones than CD4+ T cells after ivuxolimab. Partial responders in the 0.1-3.0 mg/kg groups had among the lowest normalized peripheral clonal expansion, especially among CD8+ T cells.

The CDR3, from cysteine to phenylalanine, totals 16 residues. Only CDR3 DNA is held: 48 bases, read in frame from base 1. Sequences MNHNS (CDR1) and SASEGT (CDR2) are obtained from the germline V gene. Trimmed from V: 3 bases; trimmed from J: 4 bases; junction bases lacking a gene match: 10. To sequence the TCRbeta CDR3 region, genomic DNA was isolated from the sorted cells. The immunoSEQ Assay was used for sequencing of TCRbeta CDR3 regions. This immuneACCESS table, as held by TCRdb, lists in-frame sequences with V and J called but not all clones. Of the missing ones, under half trace to an unresolved V gene in checked studies; the others have no known cause. For this sample the table gives about 77,000 clones, of which roughly nine tenths were detected only once. Roughly 5% of the sample is in the top ten clones. Patients with autoimmune disease history or receiving systemic immunosuppression were excluded from the trial. Peripheral blood for TCR sequencing was drawn from every dose cohort at baseline, at cycle 4 day 1 and at cycle 7 day 1. Samples were obtained from an open-label, multicenter, first-in-human phase I dose-escalation trial of ivuxolimab. Adults with locally advanced or metastatic melanoma, renal cell carcinoma, hepatocellular carcinoma or head and neck squamous cell carcinoma were enrolled in the trial. Before TCR sequencing, CD4+ and CD8+ T cells were separately sorted from peripheral blood.

Note on this clone: No antigen is known for it. Base qualities are not at hand, and no much larger clone is one base apart.

The rearrangement combines TRBV6-1 with TRBJ1-2; 8 bases in the middle match TRBD1. Sequenced here: CD4+ or CD8+ T cells sorted from blood, sampled in a trial of the OX40 agonist ivuxolimab. The source is an adult with an advanced solid tumor such as melanoma, head and neck, liver or kidney cancer. The CDR3 amino acid sequence is: CASSDIGRQGSYGYTF. The DNA is TGTGCCAGCAGTGATATTGGTCGACAGGGGTCCTATGGCTACACCTTC.